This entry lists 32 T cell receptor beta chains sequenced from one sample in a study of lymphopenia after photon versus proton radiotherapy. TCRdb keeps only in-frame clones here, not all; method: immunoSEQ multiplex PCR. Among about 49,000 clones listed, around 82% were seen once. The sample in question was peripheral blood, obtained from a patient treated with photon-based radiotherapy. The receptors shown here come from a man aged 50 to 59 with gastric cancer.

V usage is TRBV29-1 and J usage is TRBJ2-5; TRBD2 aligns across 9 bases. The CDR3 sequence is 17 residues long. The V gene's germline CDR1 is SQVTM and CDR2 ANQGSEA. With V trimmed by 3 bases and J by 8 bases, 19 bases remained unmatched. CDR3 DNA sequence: TGCAGCGTTGAGCCCCTAGCGGGACCAGATCCGGGTGAAACCCAGTACTTC. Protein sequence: CSVEPLAGPDPGETQYF.

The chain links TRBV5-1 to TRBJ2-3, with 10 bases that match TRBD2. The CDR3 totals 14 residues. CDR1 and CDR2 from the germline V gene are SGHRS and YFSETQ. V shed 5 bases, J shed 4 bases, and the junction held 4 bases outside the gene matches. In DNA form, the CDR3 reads TGCGCCAGCAGGCTAGCGGGAGTTCCAGATACGCAGTATTTT. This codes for CASRLAGVPDTQYF.

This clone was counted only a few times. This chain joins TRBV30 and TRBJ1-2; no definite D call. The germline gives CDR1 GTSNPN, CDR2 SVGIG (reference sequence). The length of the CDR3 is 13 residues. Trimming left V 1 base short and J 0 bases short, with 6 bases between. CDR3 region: CAWSGIPNYGYTF. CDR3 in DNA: TGTGCCTGGAGTGGTATCCCTAACTATGGCTACACCTTC.

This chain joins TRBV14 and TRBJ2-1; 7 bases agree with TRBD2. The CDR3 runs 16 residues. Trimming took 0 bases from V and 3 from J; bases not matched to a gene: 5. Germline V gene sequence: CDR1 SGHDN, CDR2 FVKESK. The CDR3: CASSQEAGLLYNEQFF. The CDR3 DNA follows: TGTGCCAGCAGCCAAGAAGCGGGATTGCTCTACAATGAGCAGTTCTTC.

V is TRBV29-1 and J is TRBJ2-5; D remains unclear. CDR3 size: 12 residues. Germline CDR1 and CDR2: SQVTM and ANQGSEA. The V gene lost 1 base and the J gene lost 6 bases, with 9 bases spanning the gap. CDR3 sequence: CSVEAGLKTQYF. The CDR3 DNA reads TGCAGCGTTGAAGCCGGGTTGAAGACCCAGTACTTC. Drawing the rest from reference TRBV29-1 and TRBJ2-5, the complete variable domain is SAVISQKPSRDICQRGTSLTIQCQVDSQVTMMFWYRQQPGQSLTLIATANQGSEATYESGFVIDKFPISRPNLTFSTLTVSNMSPEDSSIYLCSVEAGLKTQYFGPGTRLLVL.

CDR3 bases: TGTGCCAGCAGGCGTTCGATCAAGGGGACAGGGAAGTTTCATGAGCAGTTCTTC. It specifies CASRRSIKGTGKFHEQFF. The chain joins TRBV11-2 to TRBJ2-1, with 9 bases lining up with TRBD1. J gave up 8 bases and V 6 bases, and 20 bases lay outside the gene matches. Germline CDR1 is SGHAT and CDR2 is FQNNGV. This CDR3 spans 18 amino acids.

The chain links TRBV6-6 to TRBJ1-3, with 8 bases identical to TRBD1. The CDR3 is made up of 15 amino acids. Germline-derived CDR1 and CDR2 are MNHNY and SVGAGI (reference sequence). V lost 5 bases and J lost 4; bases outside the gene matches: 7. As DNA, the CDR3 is TGTGCCAGCAGTCCTACAGGGGGTTACGGAAACACCATATATTTT. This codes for CASSPTGGYGNTIYF.

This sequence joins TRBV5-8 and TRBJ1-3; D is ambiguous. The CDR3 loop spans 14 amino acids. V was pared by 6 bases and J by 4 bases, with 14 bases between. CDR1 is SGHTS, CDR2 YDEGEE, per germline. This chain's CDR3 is CASKSGISGNTIYF. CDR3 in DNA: TGTGCCAGCAAGAGTGGGATTTCGGGAAACACCATATATTTT. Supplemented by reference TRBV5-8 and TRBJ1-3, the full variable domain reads EAGVTQSPTHLIKTRGQQATLRCSPISGHTSVYWYQQALGLGLQFLLWYDEGEERNRGNFPPRFSGRQFPNYSSELNVNALELEDSALYLCASKSGISGNTIYFGEGSWLTVV.

CDR3 coding DNA: TGTGCCAGCAGCTTGGGTACCGGCTTCCACGAGCAGTACTTC. This sequence encodes CASSLGTGFHEQYF. V and J are TRBV7-9 and TRBJ2-7; D call uncertain. The CDR3 contains 14 residues. The germline gives CDR1 SEHNR, CDR2 FQNEAQ (reference sequence). V was pared by 3 bases and J by 5 bases, with 14 bases between.

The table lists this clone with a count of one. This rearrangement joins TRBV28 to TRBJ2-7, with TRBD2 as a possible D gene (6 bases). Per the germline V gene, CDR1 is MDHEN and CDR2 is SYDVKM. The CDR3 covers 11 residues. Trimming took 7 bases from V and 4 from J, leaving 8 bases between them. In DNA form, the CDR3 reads TGTGCCAGCAAGGCGGGATACGAGCAGTACTTC. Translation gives CASKAGYEQYF.

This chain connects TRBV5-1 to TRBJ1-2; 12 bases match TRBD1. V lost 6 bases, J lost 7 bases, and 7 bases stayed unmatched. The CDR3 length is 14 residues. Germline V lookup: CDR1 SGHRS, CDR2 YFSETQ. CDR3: CASTPGQGAGGYTF. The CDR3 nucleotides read TGCGCCAGCACCCCGGGACAGGGGGCAGGTGGCTACACCTTC. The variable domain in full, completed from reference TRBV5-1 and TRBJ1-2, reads KAGVTQTPRYLIKTRGQQVTLSCSPISGHRSVSWYQQTPGQGLQFLFEYFSETQRNKGNFPGRFSGRQFSNSRSEMNVSTLELGDSALYLCASTPGQGAGGYTFGSGTRLTVV.

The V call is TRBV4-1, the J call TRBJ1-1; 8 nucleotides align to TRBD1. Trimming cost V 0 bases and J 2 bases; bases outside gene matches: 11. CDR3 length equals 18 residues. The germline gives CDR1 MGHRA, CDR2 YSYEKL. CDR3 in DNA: TGCGCCAGCAGCCAAGATGGGACAGGTTGGGAGTATAACACTGAAGCTTTCTTT. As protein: CASSQDGTGWEYNTEAFF.

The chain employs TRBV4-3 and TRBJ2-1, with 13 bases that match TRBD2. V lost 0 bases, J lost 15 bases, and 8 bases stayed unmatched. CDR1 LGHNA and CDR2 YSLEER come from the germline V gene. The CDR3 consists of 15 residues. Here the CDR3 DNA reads TGCGCCAGCAGCCAAGACGGACTAGCGGGGGAGAGGGCGTTCTTC. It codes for CASSQDGLAGERAFF.

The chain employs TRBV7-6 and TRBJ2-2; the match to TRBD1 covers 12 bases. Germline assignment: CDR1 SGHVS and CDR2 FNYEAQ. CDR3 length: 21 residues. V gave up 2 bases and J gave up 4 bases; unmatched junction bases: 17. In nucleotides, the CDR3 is TGTGCCAGCAGCTTATCCGGGACAGGGGGCTCACTGTCAAAACTCACCGGGGAGCTGTTTTTT. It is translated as CASSLSGTGGSLSKLTGELFF.

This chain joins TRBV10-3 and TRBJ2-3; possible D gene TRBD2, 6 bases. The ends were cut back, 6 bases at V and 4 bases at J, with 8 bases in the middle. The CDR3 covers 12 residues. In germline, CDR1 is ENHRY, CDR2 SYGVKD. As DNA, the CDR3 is TGTGCCATCAGGCCGGGAGCAGATACGCAGTATTTT. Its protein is CAIRPGADTQYF.

The chain's CDR3 is CASSLRGKSDEQFF. CDR3 nucleotides: TGTGCCAGCAGCTTACGTGGGAAAAGCGATGAGCAGTTCTTC. V is TRBV11-2 and J is TRBJ2-1; D call uncertain. The germline V gene encodes CDR1 SGHAT and CDR2 FQNNGV. The CDR3 runs 14 residues. V was clipped by 2 bases and J by 8 bases, with 13 bases between them.

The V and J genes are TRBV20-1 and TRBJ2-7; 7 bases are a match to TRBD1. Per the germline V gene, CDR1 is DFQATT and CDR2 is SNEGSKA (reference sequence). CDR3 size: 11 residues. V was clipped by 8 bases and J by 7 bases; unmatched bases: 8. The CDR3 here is CSTTGTREQYF. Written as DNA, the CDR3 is TGCAGTACGACAGGGACGAGGGAGCAGTACTTC.

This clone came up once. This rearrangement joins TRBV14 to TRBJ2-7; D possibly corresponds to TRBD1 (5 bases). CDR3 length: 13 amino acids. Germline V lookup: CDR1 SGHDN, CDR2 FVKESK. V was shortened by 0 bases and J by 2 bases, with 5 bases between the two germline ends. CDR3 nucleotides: TGTGCCAGCAGCCAAGACAGGGCCTACGAGCAGTACTTC. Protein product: CASSQDRAYEQYF.

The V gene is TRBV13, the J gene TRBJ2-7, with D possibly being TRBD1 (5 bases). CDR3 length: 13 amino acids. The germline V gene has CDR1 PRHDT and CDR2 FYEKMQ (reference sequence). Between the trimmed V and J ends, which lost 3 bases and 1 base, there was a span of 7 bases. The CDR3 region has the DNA TGTGCCAGCAGCTTCAGGGCTTCCTACGAGCAGTACTTC. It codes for CASSFRASYEQYF.

CDR3 residues: CASSTWQGERQYF. The CDR3 DNA reads as TGCGCCAGCAGCACTTGGCAGGGGGAAAGGCAGTACTTC. The chain employs TRBV4-1 and TRBJ2-7; TRBD1 matches at 7 bases. The germline CDR1 and CDR2 sequences are MGHRA and YSYEKL. V trimming: 5 bases; J trimming: 9 bases; junction bases outside the gene matches: 10. CDR3 length: 13 amino acids.

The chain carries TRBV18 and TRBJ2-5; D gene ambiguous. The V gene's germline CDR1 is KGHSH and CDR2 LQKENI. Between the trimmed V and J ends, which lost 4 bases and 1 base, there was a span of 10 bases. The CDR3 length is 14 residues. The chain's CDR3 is CASSLDLIQETQYF. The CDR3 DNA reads TGTGCCAGCTCACTGGACCTGATCCAAGAGACCCAGTACTTC.

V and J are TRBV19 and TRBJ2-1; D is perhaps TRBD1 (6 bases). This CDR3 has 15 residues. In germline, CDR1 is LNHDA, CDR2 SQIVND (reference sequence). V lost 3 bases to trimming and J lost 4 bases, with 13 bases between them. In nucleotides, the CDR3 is TGTGCCAGTAGTATGGGGGCTCCCTCGTACAATGAGCAGTTCTTC. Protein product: CASSMGAPSYNEQFF.

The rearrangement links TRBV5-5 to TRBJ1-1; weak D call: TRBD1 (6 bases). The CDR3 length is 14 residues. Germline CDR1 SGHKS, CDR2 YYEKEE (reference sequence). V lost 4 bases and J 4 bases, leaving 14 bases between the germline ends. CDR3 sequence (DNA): TGTGCCAGCAGCGGGGGCCCACGGGGCACTGAAGCTTTCTTT. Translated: CASSGGPRGTEAFF.

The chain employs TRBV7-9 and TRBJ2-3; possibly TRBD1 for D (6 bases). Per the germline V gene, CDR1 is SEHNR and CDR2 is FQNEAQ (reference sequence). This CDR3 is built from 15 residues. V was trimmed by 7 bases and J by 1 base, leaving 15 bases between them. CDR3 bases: TGTGCCAGCACCCAGGGGACCTCTGGCACAGATACGCAGTATTTT. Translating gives CASTQGTSGTDTQYF. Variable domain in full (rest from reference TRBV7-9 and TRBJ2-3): DTGVSQNPRHKITKRGQNVTFRCDPISEHNRLYWYRQTLGQGPEFLTYFQNEAQLEKSRLLSDRFSAERPKGSFSTLEIQRTEQGDSAMYLCASTQGTSGTDTQYFGPGTRLTVL.

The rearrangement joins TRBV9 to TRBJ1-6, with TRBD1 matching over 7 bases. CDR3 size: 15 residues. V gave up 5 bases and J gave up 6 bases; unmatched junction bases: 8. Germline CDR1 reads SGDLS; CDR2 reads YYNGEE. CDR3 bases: TGTGCCAGCAGAGGAGGGACAGATCGTAATTCACCCCTCCACTTT. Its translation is CASRGGTDRNSPLHF.

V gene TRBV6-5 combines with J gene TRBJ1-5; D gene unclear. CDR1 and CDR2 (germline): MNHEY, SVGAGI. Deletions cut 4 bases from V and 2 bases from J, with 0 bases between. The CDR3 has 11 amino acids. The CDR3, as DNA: TGTGCCAGCAGTTGCAATCAGCCCCAGCATTTT. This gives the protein CASSCNQPQHF.

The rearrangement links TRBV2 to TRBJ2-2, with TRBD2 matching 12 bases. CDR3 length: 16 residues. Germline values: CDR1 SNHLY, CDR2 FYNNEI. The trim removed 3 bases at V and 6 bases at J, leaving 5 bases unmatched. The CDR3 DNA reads TGTGCCAGCAGTGAGGGGGGACTAGCGGGTCCCGGGGAGCTGTTTTTT. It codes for CASSEGGLAGPGELFF.

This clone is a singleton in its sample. For the CDR3, the DNA is TGTGCCTGGTTAGACCCGGACAGGGCCAATCAGCCCCAGCATTTT. Amino acids: CAWLDPDRANQPQHF. The J gene is TRBJ1-5, the V gene TRBV30; 8 bases match TRBD1. The CDR3 has 15 amino acids. Germline assignment: CDR1 GTSNPN and CDR2 SVGIG (reference sequence). V lost 5 bases and J lost 3; bases outside the gene matches: 9. Filled out from reference TRBV30 and TRBJ1-5, the complete variable domain reads SQTIHQWPATLVQPVGSPLSLECTVEGTSNPNLYWYRQAAGRGLQLLFYSVGIGQISSEVPQNLSASRPQDRQFILSSKKLLLSDSGFYLCAWLDPDRANQPQHFGDGTRLSIL.

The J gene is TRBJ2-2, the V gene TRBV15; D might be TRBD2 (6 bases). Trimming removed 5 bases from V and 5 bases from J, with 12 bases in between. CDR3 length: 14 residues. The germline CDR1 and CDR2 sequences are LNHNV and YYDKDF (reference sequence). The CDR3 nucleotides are TGTGCCACCAGCCTCGGGAGCGGGACCGGGGAGCTGTTTTTT. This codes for CATSLGSGTGELFF.

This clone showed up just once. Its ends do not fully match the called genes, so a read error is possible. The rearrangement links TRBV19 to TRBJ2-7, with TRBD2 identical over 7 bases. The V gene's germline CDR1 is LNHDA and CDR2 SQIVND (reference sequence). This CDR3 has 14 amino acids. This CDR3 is CASSSGGRSSEQYF. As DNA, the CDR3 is TGTGCCAGTAGTAGTGGCGGGAGATCCTCCGAGCAGTACTTC.

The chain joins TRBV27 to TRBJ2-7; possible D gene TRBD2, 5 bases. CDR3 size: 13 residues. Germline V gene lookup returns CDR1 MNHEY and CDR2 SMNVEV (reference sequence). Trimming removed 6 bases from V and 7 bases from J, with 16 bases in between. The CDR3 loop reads CASSPGRAGEQYF. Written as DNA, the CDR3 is TGTGCCAGCAGCCCCGGGCGGGCCGGAGAGCAGTACTTC.

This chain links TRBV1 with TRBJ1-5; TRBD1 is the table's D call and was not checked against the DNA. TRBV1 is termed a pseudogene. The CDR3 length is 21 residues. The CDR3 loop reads CTSSQDAVSRYRVGGNQPQHF. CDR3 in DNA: TGCACCAGCAGCCAAGATGCTGTGTCCAGGTACAGGGTCGGGGGCAATCAGCCCCAGCATTTT.